This T cell receptor (beta chain) came from a study of neurological immune-mediated disorders (dated by TCRdb to 2018 to 2020). For the study in its entirety: The study compared peripheral blood TCR-beta repertoires of HTLV-I-associated myelopathy (HAM/TSP) patients, multiple sclerosis patients and healthy controls using UMI-based sequencing. Longitudinal samples, technical triplicates and paired sorted CD4+ and CD8+ T-cell subsets, alongside PBMC samples, were included among the roughly 100 TCR-beta libraries. The cohort comprised roughly 70 subjects: around 15 HAM/TSP patients, 35 or so multiple sclerosis patients and around 20 healthy controls.

cDNA synthesis used template-switch 5'RACE with a primer carrying a 10-nucleotide random unique molecular identifier tagging each TCR transcript. Every sequencing run yielded over 170 million TCR-beta sequences covering 15-18 subjects. Total RNA was extracted with the RNeasy kit. Using the KAPA Real-time Library Amplification kit, TCR-beta VDJ regions were amplified with primers for the TCR constant region and the 5'RACE anchor. A first PCR added sample indexes and Illumina adaptors, and a second PCR then raised library yield. After purification with Ampure beads, the TCR product of roughly 650 bp was size-selected on a 2% E-gel SizeSelection system. Library quality was checked on a Bioanalyzer, concentration was measured with Qubit, and libraries were quantified with the Kapa Library Quantification kit before pooling. Paired-end 2 x 150 bp sequencing of the libraries was performed on an Illumina HiSeq 2500. To increase sequence diversity, about 25-31% phiX was spiked into each library pool. On the study's bioinformatics: Quality-filtered reads were processed with the UMI-based MiGEC pipeline, and over 80% of raw TCR sequences were removed by the MiGEC pipeline during error correction. IMGT germline references were used for alignment of VDJ genes, and clonotypes were defined by a unique CDR3 amino acid sequence together with V-J genes. Clonal expansion, Shannon diversity and CDR3 relatedness were evaluated with VDJtools (CalcPairwiseDistances, ClusterSamples), while phylogenetic trees were built in CLCbio workbench. A clone was classed as expanded if it had 8 or more unique UMIs, a cutoff based on coefficient-of-variation modelling across technical triplicates. TCRdb cleaned the public reads at Q25 with fastp, built clones with MiXCR and kept in-frame beta chains. Records with the same CDR3 protein are collapsed into one entry carrying the most frequent genes and DNA. The V and J calls here are based on TCRdb, not the publication. The sample includes roughly 28,000 distinct CDR3 sequences, with 9.5% to 15% observed a single time. The leading ten clones occupy 7.8% of the sample.

The CDR3 sequence holds 12 residues, the cysteine and phenylalanine included. Here the CDR3 DNA is all that survives: 36 bases in frame from base 1. CDR1 and CDR2 are read off the germline V gene (reference sequence) as DFQATT and SNEGSKA. V drops 0 bases and J drops 6 bases, leaving 8 bases in between. Blood bank volunteers in Maryland, USA served as the healthy controls. Unsorted PBMC libraries were generated from 2 million PBMCs stored in RNAlater at -80 °C until RNA extraction. PBMCs were separated from peripheral blood using Ficoll-Hypaque density gradient centrifugation and then cryopreserved in liquid nitrogen. Many counts were recorded for this clonotype. Which antigen it targets is not known. Base qualities are missing; no much larger clone stands one base away. The paper as a whole reports these results and caveats: Expanded clones from different subjects shared no identical CDR3 amino acid sequences, which suggests that TCR-beta repertoires were private in all groups. TCR clonal expansion was highest in HAM/TSP patients and lowest in MS patients, with MS patients falling below even healthy controls.

The chain links TRBV20-1 with TRBJ1-1; no D segment can be confidently identified. The source material was PBMCs. This clonotype originated in a man aged 60 to 75 in good health. The nucleotide sequence reads as follows: TGCAGTGCTAGAGATTTAGCAGCTGAAGCTTTCTTT. Translated, this gives CSARDLAAEAFF.